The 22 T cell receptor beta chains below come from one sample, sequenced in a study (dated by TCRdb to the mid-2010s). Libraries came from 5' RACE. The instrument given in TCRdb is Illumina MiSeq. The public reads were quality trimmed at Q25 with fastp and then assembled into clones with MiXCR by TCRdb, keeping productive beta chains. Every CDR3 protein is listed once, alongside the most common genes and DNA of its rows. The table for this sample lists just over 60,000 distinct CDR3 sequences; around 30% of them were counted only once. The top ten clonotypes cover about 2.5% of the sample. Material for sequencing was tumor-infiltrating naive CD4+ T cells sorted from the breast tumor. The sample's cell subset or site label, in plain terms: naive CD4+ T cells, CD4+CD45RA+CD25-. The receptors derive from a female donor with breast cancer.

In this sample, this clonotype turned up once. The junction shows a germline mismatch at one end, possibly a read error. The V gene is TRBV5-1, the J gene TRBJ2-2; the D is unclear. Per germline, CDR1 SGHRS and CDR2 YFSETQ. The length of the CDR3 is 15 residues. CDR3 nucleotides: TGCGCCGGCAGCTTGGCATCCCGAAACACCGGGGAGCTGTTTTTT. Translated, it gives CAGSLASRNTGELFF.

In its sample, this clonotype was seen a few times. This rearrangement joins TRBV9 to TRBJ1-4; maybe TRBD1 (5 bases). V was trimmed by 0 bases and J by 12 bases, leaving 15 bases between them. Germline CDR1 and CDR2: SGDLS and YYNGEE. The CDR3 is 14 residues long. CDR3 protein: CASSVVLGVGELFF. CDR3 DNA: TGTGCCAGCAGCGTAGTTCTGGGGGTCGGAGAACTGTTTTTT.

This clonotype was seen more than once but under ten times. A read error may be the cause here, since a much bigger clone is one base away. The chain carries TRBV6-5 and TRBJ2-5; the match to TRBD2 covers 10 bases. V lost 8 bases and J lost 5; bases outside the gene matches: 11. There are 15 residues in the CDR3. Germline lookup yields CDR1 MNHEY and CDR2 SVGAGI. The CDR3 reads CASGRRAGGLETQYF. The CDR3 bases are TGTGCCAGCGGTAGGAGAGCGGGAGGGCTGGAGACCCAGTACTTC.

CDR3 sequence: CASSHSGTSIYGYTF. CDR3 bases: TGCGCCAGCAGCCACTCGGGAACATCGATTTATGGCTACACCTTC. The V call is TRBV4-3, the J call TRBJ1-2; D unclear. CDR1 and CDR2 (germline): LGHNA, YSLEER. The V end was cut by 3 bases, the J end by 5 bases, with 16 bases between. The CDR3 length is 15 residues.

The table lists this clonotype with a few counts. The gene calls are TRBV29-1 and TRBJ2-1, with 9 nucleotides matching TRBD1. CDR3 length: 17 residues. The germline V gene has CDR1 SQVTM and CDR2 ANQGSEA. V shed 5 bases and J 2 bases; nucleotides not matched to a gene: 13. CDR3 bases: TGCAGCGTTTTATCGGGGACAGGGTATGAGACCTACAATGAGCAGTTCTTC. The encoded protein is CSVLSGTGYETYNEQFF.

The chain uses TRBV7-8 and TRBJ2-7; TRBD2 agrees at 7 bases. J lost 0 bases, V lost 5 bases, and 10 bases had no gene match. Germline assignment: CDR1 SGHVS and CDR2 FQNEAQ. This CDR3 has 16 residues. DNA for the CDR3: TGTGCCAGCAGCGGAAGGAGGCGGGGGAGCTCCTACGAGCAGTACTTC. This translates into CASSGRRRGSSYEQYF.

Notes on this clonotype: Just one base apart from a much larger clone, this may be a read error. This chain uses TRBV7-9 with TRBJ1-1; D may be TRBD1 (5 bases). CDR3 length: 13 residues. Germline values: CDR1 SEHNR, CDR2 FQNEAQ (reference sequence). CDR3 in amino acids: CTSSYQGNTEAFF. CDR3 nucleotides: TGTACCAGCAGCTACCAGGGGAACACTGAAGCTTTCTTT.

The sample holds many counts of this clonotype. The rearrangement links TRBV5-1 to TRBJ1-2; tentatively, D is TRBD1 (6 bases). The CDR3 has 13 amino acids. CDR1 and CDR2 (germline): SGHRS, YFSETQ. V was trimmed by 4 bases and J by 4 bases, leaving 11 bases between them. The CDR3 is CASSQGHPYGYTF. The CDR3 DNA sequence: TGCGCCAGCAGCCAGGGACATCCCTATGGCTACACCTTC.

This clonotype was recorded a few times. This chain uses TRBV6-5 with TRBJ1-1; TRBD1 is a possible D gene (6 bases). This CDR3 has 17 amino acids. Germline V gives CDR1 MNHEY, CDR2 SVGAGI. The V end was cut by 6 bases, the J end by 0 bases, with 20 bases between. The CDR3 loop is CASSTSIIGGLNTEAFF. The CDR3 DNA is TGTGCCAGCAGCACCTCCATAATAGGGGGGTTGAACACTGAAGCTTTCTTT.

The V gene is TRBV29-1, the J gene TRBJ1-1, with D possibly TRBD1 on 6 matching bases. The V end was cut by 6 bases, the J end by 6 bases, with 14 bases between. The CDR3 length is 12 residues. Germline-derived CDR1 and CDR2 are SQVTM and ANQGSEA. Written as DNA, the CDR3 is TGCAGCGTCGAGGGGGGGGGCGCTGAAGCTTTCTTT. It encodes CSVEGGGAEAFF.

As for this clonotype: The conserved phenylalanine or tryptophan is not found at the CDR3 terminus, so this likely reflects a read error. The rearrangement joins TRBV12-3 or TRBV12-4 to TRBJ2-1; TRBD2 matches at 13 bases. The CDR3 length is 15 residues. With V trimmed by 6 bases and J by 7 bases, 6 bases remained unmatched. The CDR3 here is CASSKTSGGLNEQFL. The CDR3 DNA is TGTGCCAGCAGCAAGACTAGCGGGGGGCTAAATGAGCAGTTCCTC.

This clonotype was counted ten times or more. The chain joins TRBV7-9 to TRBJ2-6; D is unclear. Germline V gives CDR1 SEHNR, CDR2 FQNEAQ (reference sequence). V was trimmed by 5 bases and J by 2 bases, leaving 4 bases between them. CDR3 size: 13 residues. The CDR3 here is CASSPPGANVLTF. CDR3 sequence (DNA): TGTGCCAGCAGCCCCCCTGGGGCCAACGTCCTGACTTTC.

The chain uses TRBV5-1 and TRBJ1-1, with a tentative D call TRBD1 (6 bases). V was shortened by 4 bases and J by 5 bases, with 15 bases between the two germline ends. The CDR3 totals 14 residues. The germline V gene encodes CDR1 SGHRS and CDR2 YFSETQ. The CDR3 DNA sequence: TGCGCCAGCAGCCAGCTTGGGGGCAGAACTGAAGCTTTCTTT. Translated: CASSQLGGRTEAFF.

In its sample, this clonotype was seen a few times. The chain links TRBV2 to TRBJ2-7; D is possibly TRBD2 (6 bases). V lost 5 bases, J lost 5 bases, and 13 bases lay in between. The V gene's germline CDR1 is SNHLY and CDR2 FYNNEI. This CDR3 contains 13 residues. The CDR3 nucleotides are TGTGCCAGCAGTAAATGGGCGGGACACGAGCAGTACTTC. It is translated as CASSKWAGHEQYF.

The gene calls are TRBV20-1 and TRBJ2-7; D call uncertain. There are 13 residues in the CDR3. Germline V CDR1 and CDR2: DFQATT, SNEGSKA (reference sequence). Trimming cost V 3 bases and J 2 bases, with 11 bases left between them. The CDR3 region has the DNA TGCAGTGCTAGTTTACTCTTGACCTACGAGCAGTACTTC. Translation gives CSASLLLTYEQYF.

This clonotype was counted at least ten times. The CDR3 region is CASSFLWGQETQYF. CDR3 nucleotides: TGTGCCAGCAGCTTTCTCTGGGGACAAGAGACCCAGTACTTC. The rearrangement links TRBV7-2 to TRBJ2-5; no reliable D call. This CDR3 is built from 14 residues. Germline V CDR1 and CDR2: SGHTA, FQGNSA. The V end was cut by 3 bases, the J end by 2 bases, with 10 bases between.

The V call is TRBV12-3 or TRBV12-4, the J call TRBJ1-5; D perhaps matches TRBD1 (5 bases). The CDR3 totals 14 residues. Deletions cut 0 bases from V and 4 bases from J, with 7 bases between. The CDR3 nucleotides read TGTGCCAGCAGTTTAGCACGGGGGAATCAGCCCCAGCATTTT. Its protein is CASSLARGNQPQHF.

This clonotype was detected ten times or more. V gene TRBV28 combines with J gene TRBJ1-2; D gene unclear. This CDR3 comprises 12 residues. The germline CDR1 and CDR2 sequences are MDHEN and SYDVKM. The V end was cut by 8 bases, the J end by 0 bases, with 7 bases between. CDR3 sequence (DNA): TGTGCCAGCTTTGGTGCTAACTATGGCTACACCTTC. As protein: CASFGANYGYTF.

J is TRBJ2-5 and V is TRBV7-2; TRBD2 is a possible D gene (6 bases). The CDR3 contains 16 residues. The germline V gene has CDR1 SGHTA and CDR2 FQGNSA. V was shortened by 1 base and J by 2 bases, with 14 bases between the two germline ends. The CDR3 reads CASSLVGSGSQETQYF. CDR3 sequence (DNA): TGTGCCAGCAGCTTAGTTGGCAGCGGGTCACAAGAGACCCAGTACTTC.

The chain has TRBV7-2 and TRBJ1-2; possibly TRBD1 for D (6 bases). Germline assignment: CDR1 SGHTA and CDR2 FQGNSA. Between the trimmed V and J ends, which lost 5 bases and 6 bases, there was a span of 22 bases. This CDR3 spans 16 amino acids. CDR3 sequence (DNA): TGTGCCAGCAGCCCAATTCCCCAACAGGGAAATGATGGCTACACCTTC. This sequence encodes CASSPIPQQGNDGYTF.

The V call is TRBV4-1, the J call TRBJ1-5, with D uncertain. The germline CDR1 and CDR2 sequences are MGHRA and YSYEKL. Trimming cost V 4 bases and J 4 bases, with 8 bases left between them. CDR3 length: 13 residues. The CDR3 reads CASSLQENQPQHF. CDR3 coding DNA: TGCGCCAGCAGCCTACAAGAAAATCAGCCCCAGCATTTT.

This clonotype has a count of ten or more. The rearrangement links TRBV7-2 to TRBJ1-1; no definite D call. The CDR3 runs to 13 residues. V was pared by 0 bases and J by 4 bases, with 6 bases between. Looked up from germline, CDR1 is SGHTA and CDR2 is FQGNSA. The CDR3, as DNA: TGTGCCAGCAGCTTAGCGCTCGGCACTGAAGCTTTCTTT. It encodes CASSLALGTEAFF.